These 11 T cell receptor beta chains share one sample of origin, sequenced in a study of early T cells in non-severe SARS-CoV-2 infection. TCRdb ran MiXCR on the 5' RACE reads and lists one entry per CDR3 protein. The profile shows 30,000 to 40,000 distinct CDR3 sequences, under 4.5% of them singletons. Source material: whole blood. The receptors were sampled from an adult who was a healthcare worker with PCR-confirmed SARS-CoV-2 infection or an uninfected control (not recorded which).

V gene TRBV7-6 combines with J gene TRBJ2-7; TRBD2 agrees at 11 bases. Germline values: CDR1 SGHVS, CDR2 FNYEAQ. J lost 5 bases, V lost 6 bases, and 6 bases had no gene match. CDR3 length: 14 amino acids. The CDR3 here is CASSLSGRADEQYF. For the CDR3, the DNA is TGTGCCAGCAGTCTTAGCGGGAGGGCCGACGAGCAGTACTTC.

With regard to this clonotype: A single base separates this from a much larger clone, so it may be a read error. V is TRBV5-4 and J is TRBJ2-6, with 7 nucleotides matching TRBD2. Trimming at V came to 4 bases and at J to 8 bases, leaving 6 bases not matched to a gene. The CDR3 spans 14 residues. CDR1 and CDR2 from the germline V gene are SGHNT and YYREEE (reference sequence). The CDR3 DNA follows: TGTGCCAGCAGCGTCGGGGGAGGGACCAACGTCCTGACTTTC. Amino acids: CASSVGGGTNVLTF.

This clonotype was recorded many times. The chain recombines TRBV24-1 with TRBJ2-1; 7 nucleotides align to TRBD1. V lost 1 base, J lost 5 bases, and 4 bases stayed unmatched. The germline V gene has CDR1 KGHDR and CDR2 SFDVKD. The CDR3 extends over 15 amino acids. The DNA for the CDR3 is TGTGCCACCAGTGATTTTGAGCAGGGGGACAATGAGCAGTTCTTC. As protein: CATSDFEQGDNEQFF.

In its sample, this clonotype was seen many times. The chain carries TRBV9 and TRBJ2-1, with D uncertain. The germline V and J ends were trimmed by 0 bases and 2 bases, with 12 bases remaining between them. CDR3 length equals 16 residues. Germline values: CDR1 SGDLS, CDR2 YYNGEE. The CDR3 loop reads CASSVAPSLAYNEQFF. For the CDR3, the DNA is TGTGCCAGCAGCGTAGCTCCCTCGCTAGCCTACAATGAGCAGTTCTTC.

The chain employs TRBV5-1 and TRBJ2-7; a possible D gene is TRBD1 (6 bases). In germline, CDR1 is SGHRS, CDR2 YFSETQ. The CDR3 is 15 amino acids. Trimming shortened V by 0 bases and J by 2 bases, and 12 bases separated the two germline ends. The CDR3: CASSLAGTPTYEQYF. The DNA of the CDR3 is TGCGCCAGCAGCTTGGCCGGGACACCGACCTACGAGCAGTACTTC.

In this sample, this clonotype turned up many times. The chain carries TRBV5-1 and TRBJ1-5; the match to TRBD1 covers 10 bases. The V and J ends lost 0 bases and 6 bases, in that order; junction bases with no gene match: 0. The CDR3 consists of 14 residues. Germline V gene data show CDR1 as SGHRS and CDR2 as YFSETQ. CDR3 sequence (DNA): TGCGCCAGCAGCTTGGGGACAGGGGGTCAGCCCCAGCATTTT. Its translation: CASSLGTGGQPQHF.

This clonotype appeared many times. The rearrangement uses TRBV12-3 or TRBV12-4 and TRBJ1-1; 11 positions agree with TRBD1. This CDR3 comprises 18 residues. After removal of 0 bases from V and 4 bases from J, the junction contained 10 bases not matched to a gene. The CDR3 DNA reads TGTGCCAGCAGTTTAGCCTTTGGGACAGGGGGGCGAACCACTGAAGCTTTCTTT. It yields the protein CASSLAFGTGGRTTEAFF.

This clonotype appeared many times. V and J are TRBV7-9 and TRBJ1-5; TRBD1 matches at 8 bases. J gave up 2 bases and V 1 base, and 4 bases lay outside the gene matches. Germline V gene lookup returns CDR1 SEHNR and CDR2 FQNEAQ (reference sequence). CDR3 length: 16 residues. The CDR3 reads CASSLGGQGRNQPQHF. The CDR3 bases are TGTGCCAGCAGCTTAGGCGGACAGGGTCGCAATCAGCCCCAGCATTTT.

This clonotype was found many times. The gene calls are TRBV20-1 and TRBJ1-1, with TRBD1 matching over 8 bases. This CDR3 is 13 amino acids long. CDR1 and CDR2 (germline): DFQATT, SNEGSKA (reference sequence). Trimming cost V 5 bases and J 5 bases; bases outside gene matches: 7. The CDR3 here is CSAGGQGGTEAFF. CDR3 in DNA: TGCAGTGCTGGAGGACAGGGTGGTACTGAAGCTTTCTTT.

This clonotype was counted at least ten times. The V and J genes are TRBV5-8 and TRBJ2-5; 7 bases agree with TRBD1. This CDR3 has 15 residues. V was pared by 1 base and J by 4 bases, with 7 bases of the junction left unmatched. The germline CDR1 and CDR2 sequences are SGHTS and YDEGEE. This chain's CDR3 is CASSLFPGQVETQYF. DNA of the CDR3: TGTGCCAGCAGCTTGTTCCCCGGACAGGTAGAGACCCAGTACTTC.

This clonotype was observed many times. The V call is TRBV11-2, the J call TRBJ2-3; a weak D match, TRBD1 (5 bases). The CDR3 contains 14 residues. Trimming removed 8 bases at V and 0 bases at J, with 12 bases between. CDR1 and CDR2 (germline): SGHAT, FQNNGV. The CDR3 here is CASEQEYSTDTQYF. The CDR3 nucleotides are TGTGCCAGCGAACAGGAATATAGCACAGATACGCAGTATTTT. Full variable domain (missing parts from reference TRBV11-2 and TRBJ2-3): EAGVAQSPRYKIIEKRQSVAFWCNPISGHATLYWYQQILGQGPKLLIQFQNNGVVDDSQLPKDRFSAERLKGVDSTLKIQPAKLEDSAVYLCASEQEYSTDTQYFGPGTRLTVL.